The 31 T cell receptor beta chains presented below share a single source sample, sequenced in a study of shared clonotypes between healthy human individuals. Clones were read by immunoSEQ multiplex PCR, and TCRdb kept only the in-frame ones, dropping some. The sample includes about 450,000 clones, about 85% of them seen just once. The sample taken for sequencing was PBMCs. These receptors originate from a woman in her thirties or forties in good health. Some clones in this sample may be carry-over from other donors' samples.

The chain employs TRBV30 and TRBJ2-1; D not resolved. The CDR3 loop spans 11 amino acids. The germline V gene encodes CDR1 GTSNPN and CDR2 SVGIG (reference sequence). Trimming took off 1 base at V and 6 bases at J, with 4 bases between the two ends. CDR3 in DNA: TGTGCCTGGAGTGACCTCAATGAGCAGTTCTTC. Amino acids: CAWSDLNEQFF.

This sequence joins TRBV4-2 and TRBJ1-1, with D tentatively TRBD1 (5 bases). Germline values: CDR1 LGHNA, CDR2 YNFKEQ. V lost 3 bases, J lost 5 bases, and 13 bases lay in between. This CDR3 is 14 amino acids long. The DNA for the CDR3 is TGTGCCAGCAGCCAGGCAGGGAGTGCGACTGAAGCTTTCTTT. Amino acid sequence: CASSQAGSATEAFF.

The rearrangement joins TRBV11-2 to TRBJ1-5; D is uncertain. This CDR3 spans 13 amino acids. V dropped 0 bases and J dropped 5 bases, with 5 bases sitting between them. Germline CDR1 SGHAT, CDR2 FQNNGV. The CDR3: CASSLEGYQPQHF. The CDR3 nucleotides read TGTGCCAGCAGCTTAGAGGGATATCAGCCCCAGCATTTT.

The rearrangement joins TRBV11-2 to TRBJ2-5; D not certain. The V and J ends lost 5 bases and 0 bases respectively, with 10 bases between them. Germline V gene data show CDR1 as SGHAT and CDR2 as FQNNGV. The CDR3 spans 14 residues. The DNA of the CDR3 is TGTGCCAGCAGCAGACGGACGGACCAAGAGACCCAGTACTTC. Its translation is CASSRRTDQETQYF.

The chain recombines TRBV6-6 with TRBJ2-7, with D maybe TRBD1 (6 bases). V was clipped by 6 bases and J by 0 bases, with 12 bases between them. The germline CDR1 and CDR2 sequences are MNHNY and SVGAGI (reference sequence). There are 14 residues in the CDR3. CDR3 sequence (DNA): TGTGCCAGCAGCCCCGGGACACCCTCCTACGAGCAGTACTTC. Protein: CASSPGTPSYEQYF.

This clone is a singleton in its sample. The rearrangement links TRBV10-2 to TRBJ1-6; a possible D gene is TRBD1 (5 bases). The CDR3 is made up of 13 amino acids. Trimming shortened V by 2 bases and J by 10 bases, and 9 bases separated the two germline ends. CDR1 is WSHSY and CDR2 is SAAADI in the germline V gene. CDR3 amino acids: CASSEGQGSPLHF. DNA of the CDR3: TGCGCCAGCAGTGAGGGGCAGGGATCACCCCTCCACTTT.

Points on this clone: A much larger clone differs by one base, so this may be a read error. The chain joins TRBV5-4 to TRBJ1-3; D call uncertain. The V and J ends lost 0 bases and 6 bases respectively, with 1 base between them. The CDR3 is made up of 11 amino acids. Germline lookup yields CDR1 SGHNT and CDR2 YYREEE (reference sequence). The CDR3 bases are TGTGCCAGCAGCTTGGAAAACACCATATATTTT. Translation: CASSLENTIYF.

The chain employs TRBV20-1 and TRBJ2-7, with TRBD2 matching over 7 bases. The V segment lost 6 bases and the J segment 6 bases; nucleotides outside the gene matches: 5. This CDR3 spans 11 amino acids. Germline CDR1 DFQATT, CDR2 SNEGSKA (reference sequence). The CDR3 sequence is CSATWGGEQYF. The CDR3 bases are TGCAGTGCGACCTGGGGGGGCGAGCAGTACTTC.

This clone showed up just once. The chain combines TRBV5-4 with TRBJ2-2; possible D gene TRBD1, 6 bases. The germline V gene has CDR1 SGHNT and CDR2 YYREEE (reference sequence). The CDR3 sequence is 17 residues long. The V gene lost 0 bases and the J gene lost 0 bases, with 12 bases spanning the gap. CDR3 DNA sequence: TGTGCCAGCAGCTTGGAGCCGGGACAAGCGAACACCGGGGAGCTGTTTTTT. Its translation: CASSLEPGQANTGELFF.

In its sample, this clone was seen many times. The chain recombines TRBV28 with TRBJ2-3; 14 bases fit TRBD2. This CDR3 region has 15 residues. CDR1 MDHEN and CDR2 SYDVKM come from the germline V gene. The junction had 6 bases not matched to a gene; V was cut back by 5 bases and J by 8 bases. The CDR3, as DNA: TGTGCCAGCAGTCCACTGGGACTAGCGGGAGCTACGCAGTATTTT. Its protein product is CASSPLGLAGATQYF.

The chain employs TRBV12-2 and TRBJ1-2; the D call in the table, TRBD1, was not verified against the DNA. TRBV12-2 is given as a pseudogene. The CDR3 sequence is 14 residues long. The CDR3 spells CASRGQWFNYGYTF. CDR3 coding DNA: TGTGCAAGTCGCGGACAATGGTTTAACTATGGCTACACCTTC.

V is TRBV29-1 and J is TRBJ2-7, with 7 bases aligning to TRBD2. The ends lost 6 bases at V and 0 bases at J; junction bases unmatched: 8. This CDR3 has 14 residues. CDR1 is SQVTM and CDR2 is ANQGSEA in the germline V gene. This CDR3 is CSVVTSPSSYEQYF. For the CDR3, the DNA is TGCAGCGTGGTGACTAGCCCGAGCTCCTACGAGCAGTACTTC.

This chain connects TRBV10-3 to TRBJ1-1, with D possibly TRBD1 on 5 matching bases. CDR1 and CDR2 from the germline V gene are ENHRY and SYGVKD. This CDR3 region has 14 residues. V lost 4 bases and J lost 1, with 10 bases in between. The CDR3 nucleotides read TGTGCCATCAGTGGCGACAGAAGGAACACTGAAGCTTTCTTT. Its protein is CAISGDRRNTEAFF.

The CDR3 sequence: CASSLGIAGGLPSYNEQFF. CDR3 sequence (DNA): TGCGCCAGCAGCTTGGGTATAGCGGGAGGACTACCCTCCTACAATGAGCAGTTCTTC. V usage is TRBV5-1 and J usage is TRBJ2-1, with 10 bases identical to TRBD2. The CDR3 runs to 19 residues. Trimming cost V 0 bases and J 0 bases; bases outside gene matches: 9. Per germline, CDR1 SGHRS and CDR2 YFSETQ.

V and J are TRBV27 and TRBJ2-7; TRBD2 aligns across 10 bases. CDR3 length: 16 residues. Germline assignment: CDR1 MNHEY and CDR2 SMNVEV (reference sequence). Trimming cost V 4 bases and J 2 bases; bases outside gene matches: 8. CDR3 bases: TGTGCCAGCAGTTCCTCCGGGACTAGCGTAACCTACGAGCAGTACTTC. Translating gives CASSSSGTSVTYEQYF.

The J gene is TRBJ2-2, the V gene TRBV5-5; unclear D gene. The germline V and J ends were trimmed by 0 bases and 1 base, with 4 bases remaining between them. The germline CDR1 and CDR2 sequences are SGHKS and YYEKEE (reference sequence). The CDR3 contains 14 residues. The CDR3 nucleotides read TGTGCCAGCAGCTTGGGGGAGAACACCGGGGAGCTGTTTTTT. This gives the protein CASSLGENTGELFF.

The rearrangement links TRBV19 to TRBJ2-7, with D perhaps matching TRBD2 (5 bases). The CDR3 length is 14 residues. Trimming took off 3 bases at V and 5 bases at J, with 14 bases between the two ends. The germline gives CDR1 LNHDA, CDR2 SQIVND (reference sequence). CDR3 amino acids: CASSISLLGDEQYF. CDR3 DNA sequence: TGTGCCAGTAGTATCAGTCTACTCGGGGACGAGCAGTACTTC. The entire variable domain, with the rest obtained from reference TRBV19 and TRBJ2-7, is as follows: DGGITQSPKYLFRKEGQNVTLSCEQNLNHDAMYWYRQDPGQGLRLIYYSQIVNDFQKGDIAEGYSVSREKKESFPLTVTSAQKNPTAFYLCASSISLLGDEQYFGPGTRLTVT.

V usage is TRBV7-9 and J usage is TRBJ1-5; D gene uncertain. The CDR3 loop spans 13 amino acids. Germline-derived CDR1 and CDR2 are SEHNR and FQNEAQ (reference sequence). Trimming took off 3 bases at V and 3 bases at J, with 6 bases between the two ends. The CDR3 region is CASSFTDNQPQHF. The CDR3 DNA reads TGTGCCAGCAGCTTCACGGACAATCAGCCCCAGCATTTT.

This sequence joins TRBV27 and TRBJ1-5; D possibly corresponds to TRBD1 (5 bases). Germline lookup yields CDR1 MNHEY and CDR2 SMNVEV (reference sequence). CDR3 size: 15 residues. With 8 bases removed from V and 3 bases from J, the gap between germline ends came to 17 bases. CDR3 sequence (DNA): TGTGCCAGCGGAGGGGTTGGGGGTTACAATCAGCCCCAGCATTTT. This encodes CASGGVGGYNQPQHF.

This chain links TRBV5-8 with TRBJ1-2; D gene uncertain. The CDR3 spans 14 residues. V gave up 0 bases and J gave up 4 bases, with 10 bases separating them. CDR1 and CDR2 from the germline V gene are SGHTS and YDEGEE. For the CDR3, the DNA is TGTGCCAGCAGCTTGGGGGCAGGTTCCTATGGCTACACCTTC. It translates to CASSLGAGSYGYTF.

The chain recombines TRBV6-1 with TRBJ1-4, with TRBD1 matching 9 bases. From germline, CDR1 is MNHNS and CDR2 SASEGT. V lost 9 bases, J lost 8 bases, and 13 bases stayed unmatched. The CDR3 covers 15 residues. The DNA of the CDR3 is TGTGCCAGTCAGGGGGGGACAGGGAGGGGAGAAAAACTGTTTTTT. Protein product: CASQGGTGRGEKLFF.

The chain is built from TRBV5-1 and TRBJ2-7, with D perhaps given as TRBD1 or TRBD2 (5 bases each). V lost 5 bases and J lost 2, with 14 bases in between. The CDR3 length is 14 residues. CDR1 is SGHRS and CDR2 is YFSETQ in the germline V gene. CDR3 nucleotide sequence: TGCGCCAGCAGGGGGACGAACCAACCCTACGAGCAGTACTTC. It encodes CASRGTNQPYEQYF. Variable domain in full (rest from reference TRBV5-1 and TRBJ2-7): KAGVTQTPRYLIKTRGQQVTLSCSPISGHRSVSWYQQTPGQGLQFLFEYFSETQRNKGNFPGRFSGRQFSNSRSEMNVSTLELGDSALYLCASRGTNQPYEQYFGPGTRLTVT.

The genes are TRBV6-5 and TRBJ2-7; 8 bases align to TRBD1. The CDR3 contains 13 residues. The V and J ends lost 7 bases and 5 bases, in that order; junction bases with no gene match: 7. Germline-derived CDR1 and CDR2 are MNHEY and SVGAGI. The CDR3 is CASTPQGADEQYF. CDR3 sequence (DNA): TGTGCCAGCACCCCCCAGGGGGCAGACGAGCAGTACTTC.

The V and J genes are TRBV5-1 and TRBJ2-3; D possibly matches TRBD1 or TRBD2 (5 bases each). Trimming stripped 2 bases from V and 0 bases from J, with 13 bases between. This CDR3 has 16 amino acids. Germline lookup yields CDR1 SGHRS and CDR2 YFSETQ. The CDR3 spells CASSFSGDASTDTQYF. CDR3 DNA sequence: TGCGCCAGCAGCTTCTCCGGGGACGCAAGCACAGATACGCAGTATTTT.

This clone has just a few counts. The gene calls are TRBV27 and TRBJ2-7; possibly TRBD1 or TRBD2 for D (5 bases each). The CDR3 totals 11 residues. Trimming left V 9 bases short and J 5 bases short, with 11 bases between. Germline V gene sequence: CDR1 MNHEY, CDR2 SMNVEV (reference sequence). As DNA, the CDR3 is TGTGCCAGTGGGGGAGTCCACGAGCAGTACTTC. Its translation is CASGGVHEQYF.

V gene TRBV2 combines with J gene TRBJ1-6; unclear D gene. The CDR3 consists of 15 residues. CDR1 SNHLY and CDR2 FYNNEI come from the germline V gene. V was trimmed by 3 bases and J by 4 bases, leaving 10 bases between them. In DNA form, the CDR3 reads TGTGCCAGCAGTGAGAGATGGGTTTATAATTCACCCCTCCACTTT. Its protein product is CASSERWVYNSPLHF.

The CDR3 region is CASSFNSATNEKLFF. The CDR3 region has the DNA TGTGCCAGCAGCTTTAACTCTGCAACTAATGAAAAACTGTTTTTT. This chain connects TRBV5-4 to TRBJ1-4, with D hard to call. The germline gives CDR1 SGHNT, CDR2 YYREEE (reference sequence). This CDR3 has 15 amino acids. V was clipped by 2 bases and J by 0 bases, with 8 bases between them.

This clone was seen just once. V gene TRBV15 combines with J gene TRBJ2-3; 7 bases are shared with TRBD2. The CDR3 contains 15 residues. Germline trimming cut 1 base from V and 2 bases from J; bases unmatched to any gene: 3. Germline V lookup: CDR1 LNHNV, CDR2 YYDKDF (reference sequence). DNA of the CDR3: TGTGCCACCAGCAGAGCTAGCGGAGTCACAGATACGCAGTATTTT. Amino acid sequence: CATSRASGVTDTQYF.

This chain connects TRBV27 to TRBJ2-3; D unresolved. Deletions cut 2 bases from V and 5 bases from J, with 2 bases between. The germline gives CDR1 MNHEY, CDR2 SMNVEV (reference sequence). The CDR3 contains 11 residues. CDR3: CASSLEDTQYF. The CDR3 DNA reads TGTGCCAGCAGTTTAGAAGATACGCAGTATTTT.

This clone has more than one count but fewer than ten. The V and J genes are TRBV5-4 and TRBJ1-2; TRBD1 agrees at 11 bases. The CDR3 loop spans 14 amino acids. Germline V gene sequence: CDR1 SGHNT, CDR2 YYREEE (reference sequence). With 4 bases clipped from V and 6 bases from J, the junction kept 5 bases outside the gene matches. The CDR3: CASSLGQGADGYTF. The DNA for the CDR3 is TGTGCCAGCAGCCTAGGACAGGGGGCAGATGGCTACACCTTC.

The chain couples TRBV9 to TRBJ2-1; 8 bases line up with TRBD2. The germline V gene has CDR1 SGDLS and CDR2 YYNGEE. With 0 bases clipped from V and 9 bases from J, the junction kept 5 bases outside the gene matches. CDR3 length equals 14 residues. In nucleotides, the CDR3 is TGTGCCAGCAGCGTAGCGGGAGGGCCTAGTGAGCAGTTCTTC. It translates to CASSVAGGPSEQFF.